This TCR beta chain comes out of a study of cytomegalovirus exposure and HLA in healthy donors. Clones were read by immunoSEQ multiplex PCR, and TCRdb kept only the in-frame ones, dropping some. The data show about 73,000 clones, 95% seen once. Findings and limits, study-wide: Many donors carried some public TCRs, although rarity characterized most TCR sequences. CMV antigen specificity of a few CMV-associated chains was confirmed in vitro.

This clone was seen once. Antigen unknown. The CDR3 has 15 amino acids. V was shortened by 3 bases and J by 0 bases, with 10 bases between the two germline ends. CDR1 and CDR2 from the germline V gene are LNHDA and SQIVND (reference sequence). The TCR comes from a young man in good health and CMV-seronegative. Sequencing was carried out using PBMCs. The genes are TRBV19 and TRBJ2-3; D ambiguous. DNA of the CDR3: TGTGCCAGTAGTATCATGGCGGCTAGCACAGATACGCAGTATTTT. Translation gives CASSIMAASTDTQYF.